A selection of T cell receptor beta chains follows, all from one sample in a study of CD8+CD57+ T cells in acquired aplastic anemia. A single record per CDR3 protein comes from TCRdb applying MiXCR to the reads. The repertoire includes 170,000 or so distinct CDR3 sequences, 63% of them detected once, and about 42% sits in the top ten. Sequenced: sorted CD4+, CD8+, or CD8+CD57+ T cells (not recorded which) from PBMCs. The receptor source for this set is a human donor with aplastic anemia. Each CDR3 is given with its conserved first and last residue. D genes are given only for firm matches. Some rows mark clone size as missing; the rest say once, few, many or name a class of expanded clone.

few,TRBV10-3,TRBJ2-7,TRBD1,CAISETLGQVAREQYF,TGTGCCATCAGTGAGACCTTGGGACAGGTGGCTCGCGAGCAGTACTTC
.,TRBV29-1,TRBJ1-1,.,CSAHWGGEAFF,TGCAGCGCTCACTGGGGCGGTGAAGCTTTCTTT
few,TRBV20-1,TRBJ2-7,.,CSAGEYEQYF,TGCAGTGCTGGGGAGTACGAGCAGTACTTC
.,TRBV20-1,TRBJ1-1,.,CSARDPGRGNTEAFF,TGCAGTGCTAGAGATCCAGGGAGGGGTAACACTGAAGCTTTCTTT
.,TRBV6-6,TRBJ2-7,.,CASTPGGLGYEQYF,TGTGCCAGCACCCCAGGGGGACTGGGCTACGAGCAGTACTTC
many,TRBV10-2,TRBJ1-4,.,CASSESGLFEEKLFF,TGCGCCAGCAGTGAATCAGGCCTCTTCGAGGAAAAACTGTTTTTT
.,TRBV7-3,TRBJ1-2,TRBD1,CASSTQTGIGGYTF,TGTGCCAGCAGCACCCAGACAGGGATTGGTGGCTACACCTTC
.,TRBV7-9,TRBJ2-7,TRBD1,CASSGIDRGYHEQYF,TGTGCCAGCAGCGGGATAGACAGGGGATACCACGAGCAGTACTTC
.,TRBV20-1,TRBJ1-6,.,CSARDLRTVLMGSPLHF,TGCAGTGCTAGAGATCTCCGGACAGTCCTGATGGGTTCACCCCTCCACTTT
many,TRBV9,TRBJ2-3,TRBD2,CASSVATGLAGGRTDTQYF,TGTGCCAGCAGCGTAGCTACGGGACTAGCGGGGGGACGCACAGATACGCAGTATTTT
.,TRBV7-8,TRBJ2-7,TRBD2,CASSLPAGGREQYF,TGTGCCAGCAGCCTTCCAGCGGGAGGGCGTGAGCAGTACTTC
.,TRBV7-9,TRBJ2-5,TRBD2,CASMAGAGLAETQYF,TGTGCCAGCATGGCAGGGGCGGGACTAGCGGAGACCCAGTACTTC
many,TRBV19,TRBJ1-1,TRBD1,CASSSGQGDTEAFF,TGTGCCAGTAGTAGTGGACAGGGGGACACTGAAGCTTTCTTT
many,TRBV10-3,TRBJ2-3,TRBD2,CAISEWGLAGGEDTQYF,TGTGCCATCAGTGAGTGGGGTCTAGCGGGGGGAGAGGATACGCAGTATTTT
many,TRBV20-1,TRBJ1-1,.,CSARARGPTGALTEAFF,TGCAGTGCTAGAGCCCGCGGACCAACCGGGGCCCTCACTGAAGCTTTCTTT
.,TRBV10-3,TRBJ1-5,.,CAISEQNSNQPQHF,TGTGCCATCAGTGAACAAAATAGCAATCAGCCTCAGCATTTT
.,TRBV7-8,TRBJ2-5,.,CASSLFGGVETQYF,TGTGCCAGCAGTTTGTTTGGTGGCGTGGAGACCCAGTACTTC
.,TRBV7-7,TRBJ2-5,.,CASSLDWQETQYF,TGTGCTAGCAGCTTGGACTGGCAAGAGACCCAGTACTTC
.,TRBV20-1,TRBJ2-3,.,CSASKGIADTQYF,TGCAGTGCAAGTAAGGGTATCGCAGATACGCAGTATTTT
.,TRBV7-2,TRBJ1-4,.,CASSLADEKLFF,TGTGCCAGCAGCTTAGCGGACGAAAAACTGTTTTTT
many,TRBV2,TRBJ2-7,.,CASSDLGIYEQYF,TGTGCCAGCAGTGATTTGGGGATTTACGAGCAGTACTTC
many,TRBV6-4,TRBJ2-2,TRBD1,CASGGGELFF,TGTGCCTCAGGGGGTGGGGAGCTGTTTTTT
.,TRBV25-1,TRBJ1-1,.,CASSITNGQPNEAFF,TGTGCCAGCAGCATAACAAACGGACAGCCGAACGAAGCTTTCTTT
few,TRBV24-1,TRBJ2-3,TRBD1,CATSEGQTSTDTQYF,TGTGCCACCAGTGAGGGACAGACTAGCACAGATACGCAGTATTTT
few,TRBV4-1,TRBJ1-2,TRBD1,CASSVRTGGTNYGYTF,TGCGCCAGCAGCGTAAGGACAGGGGGGACCAACTATGGCTACACCTTC
.,TRBV6-4,TRBJ1-5,TRBD1,CARTGGGNQPQHF,TGTGCCAGGACAGGGGGTGGCAATCAGCCCCAGCATTTT
.,TRBV7-8,TRBJ1-6,.,CASSYDGGGLNSPLHF,TGTGCCAGCAGCTATGACGGGGGCGGCCTAAATTCACCCCTCCACTTT
.,TRBV19,TRBJ1-5,.,CASSIWGGFQPQHF,TGTGCCAGTAGTATTTGGGGGGGATTTCAGCCCCAGCATTTT
many,TRBV13,TRBJ2-5,.,CASSLSLEETQYF,TGTGCCAGCAGCTTAAGCCTAGAAGAGACCCAGTACTTC
.,TRBV10-3,TRBJ2-7,.,CAIRDERLGTQDYEQYF,TGTGCCATCAGGGATGAACGATTAGGGACGCAAGACTACGAGCAGTACTTC
many,TRBV7-9,TRBJ2-1,.,CASRGGAAYNEQFF,TGTGCCAGCCGTGGGGGGGCGGCCTACAATGAGCAGTTCTTC